These 15 T cell receptor beta chains share one sample of origin, sequenced in a study of response to subunit inactivated influenza vaccine. TCRdb recomputed calls from the RT-PCR reads with MiXCR, one row per CDR3 protein. Among more than 600,000 distinct CDR3 sequences listed, approximately 17% were seen once. Material: PBMCs from blood, obtained less than 6 days after vaccination. The receptors here all came from a man aged 45-60 years who received an inactivated influenza vaccine.

The chain couples TRBV18 to TRBJ2-3, with 7 bases matching TRBD2. Germline V gene data show CDR1 as KGHSH and CDR2 as LQKENI. CDR3 length: 17 amino acids. The V segment lost 3 bases and the J segment 0 bases; nucleotides outside the gene matches: 9. CDR3 loop: CASSPLFLRGSTDTQYF. For the CDR3, the DNA is TGTGCCAGCTCACCCCTATTCCTGCGGGGGAGCACAGATACGCAGTATTTT.

Only a few counts were recorded for this clonotype. The rearrangement uses TRBV4-3 and TRBJ1-3, with D perhaps matching TRBD1 (5 bases). Germline V CDR1 and CDR2: LGHNA, YSLEER. This CDR3 comprises 15 residues. V lost 0 bases to trimming and J lost 5 bases, with 11 bases between them. Here the CDR3 reads CASSQETGFRNTIYF. CDR3 coding DNA: TGCGCCAGCAGCCAAGAAACAGGCTTCCGAAACACCATATATTTT.

This clonotype was observed a few times. The gene calls are TRBV7-6 and TRBJ2-7; 7 nucleotides agree with TRBD2. Germline assignment: CDR1 SGHVS and CDR2 FNYEAQ. The CDR3 is 14 amino acids. The V gene end was trimmed by 5 bases and the J gene end by 5 bases; junction bases not matched to a gene: 9. The CDR3 is CASSIGLDYHEQYF. For the CDR3, the DNA is TGTGCCAGCAGCATCGGACTAGACTACCACGAGCAGTACTTC.

This clonotype was counted only a few times. The chain couples TRBV6-2 or TRBV6-3 to TRBJ1-2; D perhaps matches TRBD1 (6 bases). Trimming stripped 5 bases from V and 11 bases from J, with 12 bases between. The V gene's germline CDR1 is MNHEY and CDR2 SVGEGT. The CDR3 has 11 amino acids. The CDR3: CASSTTGRYTF. The CDR3 region has the DNA TGTGCCAGCAGTACAACAGGGAGGTACACCTTC.

The chain is built from TRBV6-1 and TRBJ1-2, with 8 bases that match TRBD1. Trimming cost V 3 bases and J 0 bases; bases outside gene matches: 3. The CDR3 is 15 amino acids. The germline gives CDR1 MNHNS, CDR2 SASEGT. CDR3 bases: TGTGCCAGCAGTGAGTCCAGGGGGCCTAACTATGGCTACACCTTC. It yields the protein CASSESRGPNYGYTF.

V usage is TRBV6-5 and J usage is TRBJ1-1, with D possibly TRBD1 on 5 matching bases. The CDR3 is 16 amino acids. The V end lost 2 bases, the J end lost 5 bases, and 18 bases lay between the germline ends. Per the germline V gene, CDR1 is MNHEY and CDR2 is SVGAGI. CDR3 nucleotide sequence: TGTGCCAGCAGTTACGACTCTGCCAGGGTGGGGACTGAAGCTTTCTTT. This gives the protein CASSYDSARVGTEAFF.

The chain links TRBV7-2 to TRBJ2-7, with 10 nucleotides matching TRBD2. The CDR3 sequence is 17 residues long. Losses at the gene ends were 3 bases for V and 4 bases for J; bases not matched to a gene: 12. Germline CDR1 SGHTA, CDR2 FQGNSA. CDR3 DNA: TGTGCCAGCAGCTTCCGAGCGGGGGGGCCTTATCAGTACGAGCAGTACTTC. Translated, it gives CASSFRAGGPYQYEQYF.

CDR3 in DNA: TGTGCCAGCAGCCGACCGATGCACTATGGCTACACCTTC. Translated, it gives CASSRPMHYGYTF. This chain joins TRBV12-3 or TRBV12-4 and TRBJ1-2; D unclear. V dropped 6 bases and J dropped 3 bases, with 11 bases sitting between them. The length of the CDR3 is 13 residues.

The chain uses TRBV6-5 and TRBJ2-7; tentative D call: TRBD1 (6 bases). The CDR3 has 17 amino acids. Germline V CDR1 and CDR2: MNHEY, SVGAGI. With 6 bases removed from V and 0 bases from J, the gap between germline ends came to 21 bases. The CDR3 DNA is TGTGCCAGCAGCTTATCGAGTCGGGGACATAACTCCTACGAGCAGTACTTC. It translates to CASSLSSRGHNSYEQYF.

This clonotype was counted ten times or more. The chain links TRBV12-3 or TRBV12-4 to TRBJ1-1; weak D call: TRBD1 (6 bases). The CDR3 covers 13 residues. V lost 6 bases and J lost 7, with 15 bases in between. The CDR3 sequence is CASRGTLMIEAFF. The CDR3 DNA is TGTGCCAGCAGAGGGACACTTATGATTGAAGCTTTCTTT.

This clonotype showed up just a few times. The chain links TRBV20-1 to TRBJ2-1; D possibly corresponds to TRBD2 (6 bases). Germline V gene data show CDR1 as DFQATT and CDR2 as SNEGSKA (reference sequence). V lost 6 bases, J lost 2 bases, and 8 bases lay in between. The CDR3 runs to 12 residues. The CDR3 DNA sequence: TGCAGTGCGACGGGAGCCTACAATGAGCAGTTCTTC. Protein: CSATGAYNEQFF.

The V and J genes are TRBV4-3 and TRBJ2-7; 11 bases align to TRBD2. CDR1 LGHNA and CDR2 YSLEER come from the germline V gene. The CDR3 is 15 amino acids. Losses at the gene ends were 5 bases for V and 1 base for J; bases not matched to a gene: 4. The CDR3 DNA follows: TGCGCCAGCAGCGATACTAGCGGGAGTTCCTACGAGCAGTACTTC. Protein product: CASSDTSGSSYEQYF.

The J gene is TRBJ2-7, the V gene TRBV12-3 or TRBV12-4; TRBD2 agrees at 7 bases. J was trimmed by 6 bases and V by 11 bases; bases with no gene match: 13. The CDR3 has 13 amino acids. CDR3 amino acids: CASASGALGEQYF. The CDR3 DNA follows: TGTGCCTCAGCCAGCGGGGCCCTTGGCGAGCAGTACTTC.

This clonotype was seen a handful of times. This rearrangement joins TRBV29-1 to TRBJ2-2; D possibly matches TRBD1 or TRBD2 (6 bases each). The ends were cut back, 4 bases at V and 4 bases at J, with 10 bases in the middle. Germline CDR1 and CDR2: SQVTM and ANQGSEA. CDR3 size: 13 residues. This CDR3 reads CSVAWGATGELFF. The CDR3 nucleotides read TGCAGCGTTGCTTGGGGGGCCACCGGGGAGCTGTTTTTT.

The rearrangement links TRBV5-1 to TRBJ2-7, with a weak D call TRBD1 (5 bases). V shed 5 bases and J shed 2 bases, with 14 bases lying between them. Per germline, CDR1 SGHRS and CDR2 YFSETQ. This CDR3 has 14 amino acids. The CDR3 DNA sequence: TGCGCCAGCAGTTATTCGACAGATACCTACGAGCAGTACTTC. Translating it yields CASSYSTDTYEQYF.